This passage covers 8 T cell receptor beta chains from one sample sequenced in a study of radiation and T cells in renal cell carcinoma. Repertoires were generated with immunoSEQ multiplex PCR, while TCRdb's copy carries only in-frame clones and drops some. The top ten clones hold over 3.5% of a sample with about 150,000 clones, about 87% of them seen once. Stated time point: baseline pretreatment blood. Sample treatment: 15 Gy SBRT to primary tumor, nephrectomy 4 weeks later. This sample comprised blood, obtained from a patient whose treatment included radiotherapy and nephrectomy. These TCRs come from a woman between 65 and 79 years old with renal cell carcinoma.

V and J are TRBV6-1 and TRBJ1-5; no reliable D call. V was shortened by 1 base and J by 2 bases, with 6 bases between the two germline ends. The germline CDR1 and CDR2 sequences are MNHNS and SASEGT. The CDR3 has 14 amino acids. This chain's CDR3 is CASSEVAGNQPQHF. In nucleotides, the CDR3 is TGTGCCAGCAGTGAAGTGGCAGGCAATCAGCCCCAGCATTTT.

This sequence joins TRBV4-2 and TRBJ2-1, with 10 bases identical to TRBD2. Germline V lookup: CDR1 LGHNA, CDR2 YNFKEQ. This CDR3 region has 17 residues. J gave up 0 bases and V 1 base, and 3 bases lay outside the gene matches. CDR3 in DNA: TGTGCCAGCAGCCAAGTACTAGCGGGGAGCTCCTACAATGAGCAGTTCTTC. It yields the protein CASSQVLAGSSYNEQFF.

CDR3: CASSPSLAGGSETQYF. DNA for the CDR3: TGTGCCAGCAGCCCGTCCCTAGCGGGGGGGTCAGAGACCCAGTACTTC. This chain links TRBV7-2 with TRBJ2-5; 12 bases line up with TRBD2. CDR1 is SGHTA and CDR2 is FQGNSA in the germline V gene. This CDR3 comprises 16 residues. Trimming took 5 bases from V and 4 from J; bases not matched to a gene: 8.

V and J are TRBV4-1 and TRBJ1-2, with TRBD1 matching 7 bases. Germline CDR1 is MGHRA and CDR2 is YSYEKL. There are 14 residues in the CDR3. The junction had 5 bases not matched to a gene; V was cut back by 0 bases and J by 7 bases. The CDR3 DNA is TGCGCCAGCAGCCAAGAGAGGGGGCGGAGTGGCTACACCTTC. Translated: CASSQERGRSGYTF.

This chain links TRBV9 with TRBJ1-1; D call uncertain. This CDR3 contains 14 residues. In germline, CDR1 is SGDLS, CDR2 YYNGEE. V lost 2 bases to trimming and J lost 0 bases, with 8 bases between them. This CDR3 is CASSVGSLNTEAFF. CDR3 nucleotides: TGTGCCAGCAGCGTGGGATCTTTGAACACTGAAGCTTTCTTT.

The chain couples TRBV6-6 to TRBJ1-6; possibly TRBD1 for D (6 bases). The CDR3 has 15 amino acids. Trimming pared 4 bases from V and 15 bases from J, leaving 22 bases between. Germline CDR1 and CDR2: MNHNY and SVGAGI (reference sequence). The CDR3 sequence is CASSSLGQFPGGLHF. The CDR3 DNA reads as TGTGCCAGCAGTTCCCTCGGACAGTTCCCAGGCGGCCTCCACTTT.

CDR3 residues: CASSAIGAGNYGYTF. The CDR3 DNA reads as TGTGCCAGCAGTGCCATAGGGGCGGGGAACTATGGCTACACCTTC. The chain joins TRBV27 to TRBJ1-2; tentative D call: TRBD1 (5 bases). This CDR3 has 15 amino acids. V was clipped by 5 bases and J by 2 bases, with 15 bases between them. Germline values: CDR1 MNHEY, CDR2 SMNVEV (reference sequence).

The rearrangement uses TRBV2 and TRBJ1-1, with D tentatively TRBD1 (6 bases). Trimming pared 4 bases from V and 0 bases from J, leaving 9 bases between. The CDR3 totals 14 residues. CDR1 is SNHLY, CDR2 FYNNEI, per germline. Here the CDR3 DNA reads TGTGCCAGCAGTGGGACAGCATTGAACACTGAAGCTTTCTTT. Translation: CASSGTALNTEAFF.